These T cell receptor beta chains were read from a single sample in a study of shared clonotypes between healthy human individuals. Measured with immunoSEQ multiplex PCR; TCRdb has only the in-frame clones, and not every one. Of some 1.4 million clones detected, around 97% appear once; the ten largest clones hold about 1.2%. The sequenced sample was naive CD4+ T cells sorted from blood. The receptors were gathered from a young man in good health. Both conserved end residues are part of each CDR3. A D gene is named only where the DNA matches it firmly. Not all rows give a size; the values are once, few, many and, for expanded clones, a class.

D	size	V	J	length	CDR3	DNA
TRBD1	.	TRBV5-1	TRBJ2-7	14	CASSSGQGFDEQYF	TGCGCCAGCAGCTCGGGACAGGGTTTCGACGAGCAGTACTTC
TRBD2	.	TRBV6-1	TRBJ2-7	14	CASQRTSGSYEQYF	TGTGCCAGCCAACGGACTAGCGGGAGCTACGAGCAGTACTTC
.	.	TRBV5-1	TRBJ2-7	16	CASSKDRQGGPYEQYF	TGCGCCAGCAGCAAAGACCGACAGGGAGGGCCCTACGAGCAGTACTTC
.	.	TRBV2	TRBJ2-3	12	CASSPGTPTQYF	TGTGCCAGCAGCCCAGGGACACCCACGCAGTATTTT
TRBD1	.	TRBV7-2	TRBJ1-2	15	CASSLGPQGAGGYTF	TGTGCCAGCAGCTTAGGCCCCCAGGGGGCAGGGGGCTACACCTTC
.	.	TRBV29-1	TRBJ1-2	9	CSVEPGYTF	TGCAGCGTTGAACCTGGCTACACCTTC
.	.	TRBV28	TRBJ1-1	12	CASSLRWTEAFF	TGTGCCAGCAGTTTACGGTGGACTGAAGCTTTCTTT
TRBD2	.	TRBV2	TRBJ2-1	14	CASSAGTSVNEQFF	TGTGCCAGCAGTGCCGGGACTAGCGTCAATGAGCAGTTCTTC
.	.	TRBV18	TRBJ1-2	18	CASSSQDPKLSLFYGYTF	TGTGCCAGCTCATCGCAGGATCCGAAATTGTCCTTATTCTATGGCTACACCTTC
TRBD2	.	TRBV5-1	TRBJ2-3	16	CASMTSGRRSTDTQYF	TGCGCCAGCATGACTAGCGGGAGGCGGAGCACAGATACGCAGTATTTT
TRBD1	.	TRBV5-1	TRBJ2-7	14	CASSPPGQGYEQYF	TGCGCCAGCAGCCCCCCGGGACAGGGGTACGAGCAGTACTTC
.	.	TRBV25-1	TRBJ2-2	13	CASSASNTGELFF	TGTGCCAGCAGTGCCTCTAACACCGGGGAGCTGTTTTTT
.	.	TRBV5-1	TRBJ1-2	14	CASSGTGTDYGYTF	TGCGCCAGCAGCGGAACCGGGACGGATTATGGCTACACCTTC
TRBD2	.	TRBV18	TRBJ2-4	14	CASSPPSSGNIQYF	TGTGCCAGCTCACCACCCTCTAGCGGAAACATTCAGTACTTC
TRBD1	once	TRBV5-1	TRBJ2-7	16	CASSLAPGQGYNEQYF	TGCGCCAGCAGCTTGGCTCCGGGACAGGGCTACAACGAGCAGTACTTC
.	.	TRBV6-5	TRBJ1-5	13	CASRGTANQPQHF	TGTGCCAGCAGAGGGACCGCGAATCAGCCCCAGCATTTT
.	.	TRBV5-6	TRBJ2-2	12	CASSLFTGELFF	TGTGCCAGCAGCTTGTTCACCGGGGAGCTGTTTTTT
TRBD1	.	TRBV4-1	TRBJ1-4	15	CASSHPDRDREKLFF	TGCGCCAGCAGCCACCCAGACCGGGACAGAGAAAAACTGTTTTTT
TRBD2	.	TRBV5-1	TRBJ2-1	17	CASSPGLAGGSNNEQFF	TGCGCCAGCAGCCCAGGACTAGCGGGAGGTTCCAACAATGAGCAGTTCTTC
.	.	TRBV18	TRBJ1-1	15	CASSPPSQMNTEAFF	TGTGCCAGCTCACCACCGTCCCAAATGAACACTGAAGCTTTCTTT
.	.	TRBV5-1	TRBJ2-5	16	CASSFGGQTHQETQYF	TGCGCCAGCAGCTTCGGGGGGCAAACTCACCAAGAGACCCAGTACTTC
.	.	TRBV7-9	TRBJ2-7	11	CASSLRREQYF	TGTGCCAGCAGTCTGAGACGAGAGCAGTACTTC
TRBD2	once	TRBV27	TRBJ2-3	17	CASSRPIGLAGLGTQYF	TGTGCCAGCAGCCGACCCATCGGACTAGCGGGGCTTGGTACGCAGTATTTT
TRBD1	.	TRBV18	TRBJ2-6	16	CASSPRTGVEANVLTF	TGTGCCAGCTCACCAAGGACAGGGGTAGAGGCCAACGTCCTGACTTTC
.	.	TRBV27	TRBJ2-6	17	CASRPMVGWSGANVLTF	TGTGCCAGCAGGCCAATGGTAGGTTGGTCTGGGGCCAACGTCCTGACTTTC
.	.	TRBV5-6	TRBJ2-2	16	CASSLFRGPNTGELFF	TGTGCCAGCAGCTTGTTCAGGGGTCCGAACACCGGGGAGCTGTTTTTT
.	.	TRBV6-6	TRBJ1-5	16	CASSYSSRYSNQPQHF	TGTGCCAGCAGTTACTCGTCCAGATATAGCAATCAGCCCCAGCATTTT
TRBD1	.	TRBV5-4	TRBJ2-7	15	CASSLGQGRAYEQYF	TGTGCCAGCAGCTTGGGACAGGGGCGCGCCTACGAGCAGTACTTC
TRBD2	.	TRBV6-1	TRBJ2-3	13	CASGTSGSNTQYF	TGTGCCAGTGGGACTAGCGGGAGTAATACGCAGTATTTT
.	.	TRBV20-1	TRBJ1-5	10	CSARSGPQHF	TGCAGTGCTAGAAGCGGGCCCCAGCATTTT
TRBD1	.	TRBV28	TRBJ2-7	14	CASSGAGGSYEQYF	TGTGCCAGCAGTGGGGCAGGGGGATCCTACGAGCAGTACTTC
.	.	TRBV7-8	TRBJ1-1	13	CASSFRSGTEAFF	TGTGCCAGCAGTTTCCGATCGGGGACTGAAGCTTTCTTT
.	.	TRBV14	TRBJ2-5	15	CASSQGFVWGKTQYF	TGTGCCAGCAGCCAAGGGTTCGTGTGGGGAAAGACCCAGTACTTC
.	once	TRBV28	TRBJ2-3	20	CASLPSGRTVPPTPGPTQYF	TGTGCCAGCCTACCCTCTGGCCGAACCGTCCCGCCGACGCCCGGCCCTACGCAGTATTTT
.	.	TRBV5-1	TRBJ2-7	14	CASSPLGPSYEQYF	TGCGCCAGCAGCCCGCTCGGGCCCTCCTACGAGCAGTACTTC
TRBD2	.	TRBV28	TRBJ2-7	15	CASSSPSGAHYEQYF	TGTGCCAGCAGTTCGCCTAGCGGAGCCCACTACGAGCAGTACTTC
.	.	TRBV9	TRBJ2-5	16	CASSVDPGGGSETQYF	TGTGCCAGCAGCGTAGACCCCGGAGGGGGCAGTGAGACCCAGTACTTC
.	.	TRBV7-9	TRBJ2-1	13	CASSDLIVAEQFF	TGTGCCAGCAGCGACCTCATAGTGGCTGAGCAGTTCTTC
.	.	TRBV7-3	TRBJ2-2	16	CASSTIGGVNTGELFF	TGTGCCAGCAGCACCATCGGAGGAGTGAACACCGGGGAGCTGTTTTTT
TRBD2	.	TRBV7-9	TRBJ2-5	15	CASSLAGTSGRTQYF	TGTGCCAGCAGCTTAGCGGGGACTAGCGGGAGGACCCAGTACTTC
TRBD1	.	TRBV18	TRBJ1-2	15	CASSPPGQGTYGYTF	TGTGCCAGCTCACCGCCGGGACAGGGAACCTATGGCTACACCTTC
TRBD2	.	TRBV5-1	TRBJ2-7	15	CASSFGAGVSYEQYF	TGCGCCAGCAGCTTCGGGGCGGGGGTATCCTACGAGCAGTACTTC
.	.	TRBV2	TRBJ2-2	14	CASSEAAGTGELFF	TGTGCCAGCAGTGAGGCCGCTGGTACCGGGGAGCTGTTTTTT
.	.	TRBV18	TRBJ1-1	13	CASSPPGGGQTFF	TGTGCCAGCTCACCCCCCGGGGGGGGGCAAACTTTCTTT
TRBD1	.	TRBV7-9	TRBJ1-3	16	CASKTGQGAAGNTIYF	TGTGCCAGCAAAACGGGACAGGGGGCAGCTGGAAACACCATATATTTT
.	.	TRBV5-6	TRBJ2-1	14	CASSGGYSYNEQFF	TGTGCCAGCAGCGGAGGGTACTCCTACAATGAGCAGTTCTTC
.	once	TRBV6-6	TRBJ1-1	15	CASSYSFTMNTEAFF	TGTGCCAGCAGTTACTCGTTTACCATGAACACTGAAGCTTTCTTT
TRBD2	.	TRBV4-3	TRBJ2-3	19	CASSQDQGLGSGSSDTQYF	TGCGCCAGCAGCCAAGATCAGGGTTTAGGTAGCGGGAGCTCAGATACGCAGTATTTT
.	.	TRBV7-2	TRBJ2-3	13	CASILRGADTQYF	TGTGCCAGCATCCTTAGGGGTGCAGATACGCAGTATTTT
TRBD2	.	TRBV4-3	TRBJ2-2	17	CASSQDRGGRHTGELFF	TGCGCCAGCAGCCAAGATCGCGGGGGGCGTCACACCGGGGAGCTGTTTTTT